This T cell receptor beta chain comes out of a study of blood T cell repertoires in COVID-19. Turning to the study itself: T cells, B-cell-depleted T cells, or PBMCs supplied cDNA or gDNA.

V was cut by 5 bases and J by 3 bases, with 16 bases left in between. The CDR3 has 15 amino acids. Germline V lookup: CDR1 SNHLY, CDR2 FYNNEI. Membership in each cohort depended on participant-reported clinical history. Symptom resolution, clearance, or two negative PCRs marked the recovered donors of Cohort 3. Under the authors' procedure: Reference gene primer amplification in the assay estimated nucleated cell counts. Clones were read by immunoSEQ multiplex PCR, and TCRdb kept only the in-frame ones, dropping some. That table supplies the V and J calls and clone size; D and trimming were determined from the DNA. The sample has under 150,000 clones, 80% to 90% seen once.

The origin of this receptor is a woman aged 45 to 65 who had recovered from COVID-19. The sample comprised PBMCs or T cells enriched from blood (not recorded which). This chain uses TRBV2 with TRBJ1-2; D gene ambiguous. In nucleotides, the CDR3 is TGTGCCAGCAGTATAATCCCTCTCTCGGACTATGGCTACACCTTC. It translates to CASSIIPLSDYGYTF.